Listed below are T cell receptor beta chains from one sample, sequenced in a study of CD8+ T cells in alopecia areata. TCRdb's copy holds only in-frame clones and misses some; the assay was immunoSEQ multiplex PCR. The table shows some 130,000 clones, with roughly 62% occurring only once. The specimen comprised CD4+ T cells sorted from blood, sampled at week 0. Receptors were obtained from a human donor with alopecia areata. Each CDR3 is given with its conserved first and last residue. The D gene is left open where the match is weak. Clone size is stated in some rows and not others, as once, few, many or a class when expanded.

d_call: NA; clone_size: few; j_call: TRBJ1-4; cdr3_length: 13; v_call: TRBV30; cdr3_nt: TGTGCCTGGAATTCGGGGTGGGCAGAAAAACTGTTTTTT; cdr3_aa: CAWNSGWAEKLFF
d_call: TRBD1; clone_size: NA; j_call: TRBJ2-7; cdr3_length: 14; v_call: TRBV5-1; cdr3_nt: TGCGCCAGCAGCTTGGGGACAGGGTTTAATGAGCAGTACTTC; cdr3_aa: CASSLGTGFNEQYF
d_call: NA; clone_size: few; j_call: TRBJ1-6; cdr3_length: 15; v_call: TRBV5-4; cdr3_nt: TGTGCCAGCAGCTCGGGGCCTCGGGAGCATTCACCCCTCCACTTT; cdr3_aa: CASSSGPREHSPLHF
d_call: TRBD2; clone_size: NA; j_call: TRBJ2-3; cdr3_length: 17; v_call: TRBV10-3; cdr3_nt: TGTGCCATCAGTGAGTCACGGGGACTAGCGGTAACAGATACGCAGTATTTT; cdr3_aa: CAISESRGLAVTDTQYF
d_call: TRBD2; clone_size: NA; j_call: TRBJ2-1; cdr3_length: 15; v_call: TRBV4-3; cdr3_nt: TGCGCCAGCAGCCACCTCGGCGGGGGGTACAATGAGCAGTTCTTC; cdr3_aa: CASSHLGGGYNEQFF
d_call: NA; clone_size: NA; j_call: TRBJ2-3; cdr3_length: 15; v_call: TRBV6-5; cdr3_nt: TGTGCCACCACTGATCCGGGACTTCTTACAGATACGCAGTATTTT; cdr3_aa: CATTDPGLLTDTQYF
d_call: NA; clone_size: NA; j_call: TRBJ2-3; cdr3_length: 15; v_call: TRBV5-6; cdr3_nt: TGTGCCAGCAGCTTGTTTGCCAGGGAGAGGGATACGCAGTATTTT; cdr3_aa: CASSLFARERDTQYF
d_call: NA; clone_size: NA; j_call: TRBJ2-7; cdr3_length: 13; v_call: TRBV4-2; cdr3_nt: TGTGCCAGCAGCCAAGAGGGGGTTCTCGAGCAGTACTTC; cdr3_aa: CASSQEGVLEQYF
d_call: NA; clone_size: NA; j_call: TRBJ1-6; cdr3_length: 11; v_call: TRBV4-1; cdr3_nt: TGCGCCAGCCCGTCTTTCGGACCCCTCCACTTT; cdr3_aa: CASPSFGPLHF
d_call: TRBD2; clone_size: NA; j_call: TRBJ2-5; cdr3_length: 15; v_call: TRBV5-6; cdr3_nt: TGTGCCAGCAGCTTGGGACTAGCGGAGGGGGAGACCCAGTACTTC; cdr3_aa: CASSLGLAEGETQYF
d_call: TRBD1; clone_size: NA; j_call: TRBJ1-2; cdr3_length: 13; v_call: TRBV4-3; cdr3_nt: TGCGCCAGCAGCCAAGGTGACAGGGGTGGCTACACCTTC; cdr3_aa: CASSQGDRGGYTF
d_call: NA; clone_size: NA; j_call: TRBJ2-3; cdr3_length: 14; v_call: TRBV7-9; cdr3_nt: TGTGCCAGCAGCTCTAAGGGTACCACAGATACGCAGTATTTT; cdr3_aa: CASSSKGTTDTQYF
d_call: NA; clone_size: NA; j_call: TRBJ1-5; cdr3_length: 13; v_call: TRBV15; cdr3_nt: TGTGCCACCAGCAGAGCCCCCGGGGAGGCCCAGCATTTT; cdr3_aa: CATSRAPGEAQHF
d_call: NA; clone_size: NA; j_call: TRBJ2-3; cdr3_length: 13; v_call: TRBV30; cdr3_nt: TGTGCCTGGAGTGTTGGGGAGTTAGATACGCAGTATTTT; cdr3_aa: CAWSVGELDTQYF
d_call: NA; clone_size: NA; j_call: TRBJ2-5; cdr3_length: 14; v_call: TRBV30; cdr3_nt: TGTGCCTGGGTATTACAGGGTTGGACAGAGACCCAGTACTTC; cdr3_aa: CAWVLQGWTETQYF
d_call: NA; clone_size: NA; j_call: TRBJ2-5; cdr3_length: 11; v_call: TRBV2; cdr3_nt: TGTGCCAGCAGTTCCCAAGAGACCCAGTACTTC; cdr3_aa: CASSSQETQYF
d_call: NA; clone_size: NA; j_call: TRBJ2-6; cdr3_length: 16; v_call: TRBV5-1; cdr3_nt: TGCGCCAGCAGCGCCAGACTTGGGTCCGCGGCCAACGTCCTGACTTTC; cdr3_aa: CASSARLGSAANVLTF
d_call: NA; clone_size: few; j_call: TRBJ2-7; cdr3_length: 14; v_call: TRBV11-2; cdr3_nt: TGTGCCAGCAGCTTTGATTTCCGTTCCTACGAGCAGTACTTC; cdr3_aa: CASSFDFRSYEQYF
d_call: NA; clone_size: many; j_call: TRBJ1-6; cdr3_length: 16; v_call: TRBV9; cdr3_nt: TGTGCCAGCAGCGCGGGGCCCTCCTACGATCGATCACCCCTCCACTTT; cdr3_aa: CASSAGPSYDRSPLHF
d_call: NA; clone_size: NA; j_call: TRBJ2-1; cdr3_length: 13; v_call: TRBV30; cdr3_nt: TGTGCCTATGGACGGGGGCAAATGAATGAGCAGTTCTTC; cdr3_aa: CAYGRGQMNEQFF
d_call: NA; clone_size: NA; j_call: TRBJ1-3; cdr3_length: 11; v_call: TRBV29-1; cdr3_nt: TGCAGCGTTGCAATGGGGAACACCATATATTTT; cdr3_aa: CSVAMGNTIYF
d_call: TRBD1; clone_size: few; j_call: TRBJ2-2; cdr3_length: 15; v_call: TRBV7-9; cdr3_nt: TGTGCCAGCAGCAAAATCAGGGGGCGAACCGGGGAGCTGTTTTTT; cdr3_aa: CASSKIRGRTGELFF
d_call: NA; clone_size: NA; j_call: TRBJ2-3; cdr3_length: 15; v_call: TRBV5-4; cdr3_nt: TGTGCCAGCAGCTTGGGGACGGACTACACAGATACGCAGTATTTT; cdr3_aa: CASSLGTDYTDTQYF
d_call: NA; clone_size: NA; j_call: TRBJ1-2; cdr3_length: 15; v_call: TRBV29-1; cdr3_nt: TGCAGCGCGGGGAGGTTGGGGCCTTCTAACTATGGCTACACCTTC; cdr3_aa: CSAGRLGPSNYGYTF
d_call: TRBD1; clone_size: NA; j_call: TRBJ1-5; cdr3_length: 15; v_call: TRBV10-3; cdr3_nt: TGTGCCATCAGTTGGACAGGGAGGCAAAATCAGCCCCAGCATTTT; cdr3_aa: CAISWTGRQNQPQHF
d_call: TRBD2; clone_size: NA; j_call: TRBJ2-5; cdr3_length: 14; v_call: TRBV18; cdr3_nt: TGTGCCAGCTCACCGCAGCGGGGGCAAGAGACCCAGTACTTC; cdr3_aa: CASSPQRGQETQYF
d_call: TRBD1; clone_size: NA; j_call: TRBJ1-5; cdr3_length: 12; v_call: TRBV29-1; cdr3_nt: TGCAGCGTCTCCCAGGGGGATCAGCCCCAGCATTTT; cdr3_aa: CSVSQGDQPQHF
d_call: TRBD1; clone_size: NA; j_call: TRBJ1-2; cdr3_length: 16; v_call: TRBV7-2; cdr3_nt: TGTGCCAGCAGCCCCCGACAGGGGGAACGGTCCGGGGGCTACACCTTC; cdr3_aa: CASSPRQGERSGGYTF
d_call: TRBD2; clone_size: once; j_call: TRBJ2-1; cdr3_length: 15; v_call: TRBV27; cdr3_nt: TGTGCCATCCAGCGGGGGGGCGGTTCACGCAATGAGCAGTTCTTC; cdr3_aa: CAIQRGGGSRNEQFF
d_call: NA; clone_size: NA; j_call: TRBJ2-1; cdr3_length: 15; v_call: TRBV9; cdr3_nt: TGTGCCAGCAGCGCAGTCGGAGGCTCCTACAATGAGCAGTTCTTC; cdr3_aa: CASSAVGGSYNEQFF
d_call: NA; clone_size: few; j_call: TRBJ1-2; cdr3_length: 11; v_call: TRBV29-1; cdr3_nt: TGCAGCGTTGGCGAAACCTATGGCTACACCTTC; cdr3_aa: CSVGETYGYTF
d_call: NA; clone_size: NA; j_call: TRBJ1-6; cdr3_length: 14; v_call: TRBV7-9; cdr3_nt: TGTGCCAGCAGCCACTCGGGGGGGGGTACACCCCTCCACTTT; cdr3_aa: CASSHSGGGTPLHF
d_call: NA; clone_size: NA; j_call: TRBJ2-4; cdr3_length: 12; v_call: TRBV2; cdr3_nt: TGTGCCAGCAGTGTACAGGGAACCATTCAGTACTTC; cdr3_aa: CASSVQGTIQYF
d_call: NA; clone_size: NA; j_call: TRBJ1-2; cdr3_length: 15; v_call: TRBV14; cdr3_nt: TGTGCCAGCAGCCAAGATGTGATGGGCCCTTATGGCTACACCTTC; cdr3_aa: CASSQDVMGPYGYTF
d_call: NA; clone_size: few; j_call: TRBJ2-7; cdr3_length: 13; v_call: TRBV7-9; cdr3_nt: TGTGCCAGCAGCCTAAGAGGTTTGGGGGAGCAGTACTTC; cdr3_aa: CASSLRGLGEQYF
d_call: NA; clone_size: NA; j_call: TRBJ2-1; cdr3_length: 12; v_call: TRBV6-1; cdr3_nt: TGTGCCAGCAGCCTTACGTACAATGAGCAGTTCTTC; cdr3_aa: CASSLTYNEQFF
d_call: TRBD2; clone_size: NA; j_call: TRBJ2-3; cdr3_length: 15; v_call: TRBV5-1; cdr3_nt: TGCGCCAGCAGCTTGGCTAGCGGCGCCGCAGATACGCAGTATTTT; cdr3_aa: CASSLASGAADTQYF
d_call: NA; clone_size: NA; j_call: TRBJ1-5; cdr3_length: 15; v_call: TRBV5-1; cdr3_nt: TGCGCCAGCAGCGAAGTTCCCCATAGCAATCAGCCCCAGCATTTT; cdr3_aa: CASSEVPHSNQPQHF
d_call: TRBD1; clone_size: NA; j_call: TRBJ1-6; cdr3_length: 14; v_call: TRBV5-1; cdr3_nt: TGCGCCAGCAGCGGGGGACAGGGGCGATCACCCCTCCACTTT; cdr3_aa: CASSGGQGRSPLHF
d_call: NA; clone_size: NA; j_call: TRBJ2-5; cdr3_length: 14; v_call: TRBV7-2; cdr3_nt: TGTGCCAGCAGCTTAGGCAACAGGGCTGAGACCCAGTACTTC; cdr3_aa: CASSLGNRAETQYF
d_call: NA; clone_size: NA; j_call: TRBJ1-5; cdr3_length: 14; v_call: TRBV19; cdr3_nt: TGTGCCAGTAGTATGACAGGCCGAAATCAGCCCCAGCATTTT; cdr3_aa: CASSMTGRNQPQHF
d_call: TRBD1; clone_size: once; j_call: TRBJ2-7; cdr3_length: 16; v_call: TRBV5-1; cdr3_nt: TGCGCCAGCAGCTCACCGGACAGGGGGCTTGACTACGAGCAGTACTTC; cdr3_aa: CASSSPDRGLDYEQYF
d_call: TRBD1; clone_size: few; j_call: TRBJ2-3; cdr3_length: 16; v_call: TRBV6-1; cdr3_nt: TGTGCCAGCAGTGACTTACAGGGGGTCCACACAGATACGCAGTATTTT; cdr3_aa: CASSDLQGVHTDTQYF
d_call: NA; clone_size: few; j_call: TRBJ1-1; cdr3_length: 16; v_call: TRBV19; cdr3_nt: TGTGCCAGTAGTCTAAGGACTTGGACAGCGAACACTGAAGCTTTCTTT; cdr3_aa: CASSLRTWTANTEAFF
d_call: TRBD1; clone_size: NA; j_call: TRBJ2-7; cdr3_length: 13; v_call: TRBV5-1; cdr3_nt: TGCGCCAGCAGCTTGCAGGGGGCCTACGAGCAGTACTTC; cdr3_aa: CASSLQGAYEQYF
d_call: NA; clone_size: NA; j_call: TRBJ2-5; cdr3_length: 13; v_call: TRBV30; cdr3_nt: TGTGCCTGGAGTGCTCGGGTCGGGGAGACCCAGTACTTC; cdr3_aa: CAWSARVGETQYF
d_call: NA; clone_size: few; j_call: TRBJ1-1; cdr3_length: 13; v_call: TRBV30; cdr3_nt: TGTGCCTGGAGTCGTCCGGGAAACACTGAAGCTTTCTTT; cdr3_aa: CAWSRPGNTEAFF
d_call: TRBD2; clone_size: few; j_call: TRBJ2-5; cdr3_length: 18; v_call: TRBV11-2; cdr3_nt: TGTGCCAGCAGCTTATCCCCCCCGACTAGCGGGGGCCAAGAGACCCAGTACTTC; cdr3_aa: CASSLSPPTSGGQETQYF
d_call: TRBD1; clone_size: few; j_call: TRBJ1-1; cdr3_length: 16; v_call: TRBV30; cdr3_nt: TGTGCCTGGGGCCTTCAGGGGGCGTCCATGAACACTGAAGCTTTCTTT; cdr3_aa: CAWGLQGASMNTEAFF
d_call: NA; clone_size: NA; j_call: TRBJ2-3; cdr3_length: 10; v_call: TRBV11-2; cdr3_nt: TGTGCCAGCAGCTTAGATACGCAGTATTTT; cdr3_aa: CASSLDTQYF
d_call: NA; clone_size: NA; j_call: TRBJ1-5; cdr3_length: 12; v_call: TRBV2; cdr3_nt: TGTGCCAGCAGTGGAGGATTCGGCCCCCAGCATTTT; cdr3_aa: CASSGGFGPQHF
d_call: NA; clone_size: NA; j_call: TRBJ1-2; cdr3_length: 15; v_call: TRBV5-1; cdr3_nt: TGCGCCAGCAGTAGCGGAGCCGGGACCTACTATGGCTACACCTTC; cdr3_aa: CASSSGAGTYYGYTF
d_call: TRBD2; clone_size: NA; j_call: TRBJ2-1; cdr3_length: 14; v_call: TRBV29-1; cdr3_nt: TGCAGCGTTGAAGTGGCGGGGGGGCACGATGAGCAGTTCTTC; cdr3_aa: CSVEVAGGHDEQFF
d_call: NA; clone_size: NA; j_call: TRBJ2-1; cdr3_length: 13; v_call: TRBV2; cdr3_nt: TGTGCCAGCAGGATCGGCGGCGGCGATGAGCAGTTCTTC; cdr3_aa: CASRIGGGDEQFF
d_call: TRBD1; clone_size: NA; j_call: TRBJ1-2; cdr3_length: 15; v_call: TRBV2; cdr3_nt: TGTGCCAGCATCACGACCGGGACAGGGGGAGGAGGCTACACCTTC; cdr3_aa: CASITTGTGGGGYTF
d_call: NA; clone_size: few; j_call: TRBJ1-6; cdr3_length: 15; v_call: TRBV15; cdr3_nt: TGTGCCACCAGCAGAGTCCGGGCCTCGGATTCACCCCTCCACTTT; cdr3_aa: CATSRVRASDSPLHF
d_call: NA; clone_size: NA; j_call: TRBJ1-1; cdr3_length: 13; v_call: TRBV29-1; cdr3_nt: TGCAGCGTTGAAGATCGGCGGCGCACTGAAGCTTTCTTT; cdr3_aa: CSVEDRRRTEAFF
d_call: NA; clone_size: NA; j_call: TRBJ2-3; cdr3_length: 16; v_call: TRBV7-2; cdr3_nt: TGTGCCAGCAGCCCCAAGGTTGCGGGGGCAACAGATACGCAGTATTTT; cdr3_aa: CASSPKVAGATDTQYF